This TCR beta chain appears in the sequencing data of a study of CD8 T cells in ankylosing spondylitis. General study points: Researchers reportedly found disease-linked clones significantly enriched in matched ankylosing spondylitis synovial fluid. Several of the motif variants were reported before in synovial fluid and blood from reactive arthritis. Apparently characteristic of ankylosing spondylitis blood was a TCR beta motif (eight highly homologous variants).

Germline CDR1 and CDR2: MGHRA and YSYEKL. The CDR3 runs 15 residues. J was trimmed by 6 bases and V by 0 bases; bases with no gene match: 6. Regarding this clonotype: The target antigen is unknown.

Researchers built TCR beta libraries using quantitative 5'-RACE with molecular barcodes. TCRdb redid the calling of the 5' RACE reads with MiXCR, one entry per CDR3 protein. Of about 220,000 distinct CDR3 sequences detected, about 16% appear once; the ten largest clones hold roughly 43%. Material: blood, either unsorted or a sorted T cell fraction (not recorded which). This receptor was obtained from a male donor with ankylosing spondylitis. The rearrangement joins TRBV4-1 to TRBJ1-2; 8 bases are a match to TRBD1. The CDR3 here is CASSQDRGLIHGYTF. In nucleotides, the CDR3 is TGCGCCAGCAGCCAAGACAGGGGGCTGATTCATGGCTACACCTTC.